The T cell receptor (beta chain) under discussion was sequenced for a study of T-cell reconstitution after alpha-beta-depleted transplantation in children. Study conclusions and caveats: There were reportedly several hundred expanded graft clones from which alpha-beta T cells came about two months after transplant.

There are many counts of this clonotype. Its target is unknown. Unique molecular identifiers were incorporated during preparation of the TCRbeta library. Each CDR3 protein is one row after TCRdb ran MiXCR on the PCR reads. The sample lists roughly 30,000 distinct CDR3 sequences, 6.4% occurring once. The germline V gene has CDR1 SGHRS and CDR2 YFSETQ. This CDR3 is built from 15 residues. Trimming took 2 bases from V and 3 from J; bases not matched to a gene: 4. This receptor was identified in a child less than two years old who had a stem cell transplant for acute myeloid leukemia, so the T cells may come from the graft donor. The chain employs TRBV5-1 and TRBJ2-5; 10 bases are a match to TRBD2. Sequences were derived from peripheral blood, sampled 60 days after TCRalphabeta/CD19-depleted stem cell transplant. This CDR3 is CASSFLAGAKETQYF. CDR3 in DNA: TGCGCCAGCAGCTTCCTAGCGGGAGCGAAAGAGACCCAGTACTTC.